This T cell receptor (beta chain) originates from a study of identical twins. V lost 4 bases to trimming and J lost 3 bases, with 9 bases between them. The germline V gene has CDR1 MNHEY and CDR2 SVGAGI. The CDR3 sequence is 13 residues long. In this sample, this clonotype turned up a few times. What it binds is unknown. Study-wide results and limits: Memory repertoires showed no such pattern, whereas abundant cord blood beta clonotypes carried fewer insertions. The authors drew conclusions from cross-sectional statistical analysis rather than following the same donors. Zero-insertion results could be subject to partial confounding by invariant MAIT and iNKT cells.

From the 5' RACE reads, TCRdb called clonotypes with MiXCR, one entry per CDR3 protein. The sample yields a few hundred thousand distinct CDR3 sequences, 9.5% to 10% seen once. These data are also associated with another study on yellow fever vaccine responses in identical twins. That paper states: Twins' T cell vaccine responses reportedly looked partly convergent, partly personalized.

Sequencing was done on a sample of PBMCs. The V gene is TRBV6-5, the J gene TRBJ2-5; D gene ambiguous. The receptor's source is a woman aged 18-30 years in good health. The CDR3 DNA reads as TGTGCCAGCAGTTCGTTGGGCAAAGAGACCCAGTACTTC. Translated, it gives CASSSLGKETQYF.